The 5 T cell receptor beta chains reported below all come from one sample, sequenced in a study of blood T cell repertoires in COVID-19. The data were produced by immunoSEQ multiplex PCR, yet TCRdb's version contains in-frame clones alone and is incomplete. The table shows 300,000 to 350,000 clones, with about 90% occurring only once. Input material: PBMCs or T cells enriched from blood (not recorded which). These receptors all stem from a woman in her twenties or thirties who had recovered from COVID-19.

The chain is built from TRBV29-1 and TRBJ2-1; 13 bases are a match to TRBD2. CDR3 length: 16 amino acids. Trimming took 6 bases from V and 3 from J; bases not matched to a gene: 8. Germline loops: CDR1 SQVTM, CDR2 ANQGSEA. CDR3 sequence: CSVYRTSGRHYNEQFF. CDR3 DNA sequence: TGCAGCGTCTATCGGACTAGCGGGAGACACTACAATGAGCAGTTCTTC.

The J gene is TRBJ1-5, the V gene TRBV9; 7 bases match TRBD1. With V trimmed by 2 bases and J by 6 bases, 5 bases remained unmatched. The CDR3 covers 14 residues. Germline V CDR1 and CDR2: SGDLS, YYNGEE. The CDR3 nucleotides are TGTGCCAGCAGCGTTTCAGGGGGGAGTCAGCCCCAGCATTTT. Residues: CASSVSGGSQPQHF.

This clone is a singleton in its sample. Other nucleotide sequences in the sample specify the same CDR3. The rearrangement joins TRBV28 to TRBJ1-4; no definite D call. CDR3 length: 11 residues. Between the trimmed V and J ends, which lost 6 bases and 5 bases, there was a span of 4 bases. CDR1 is MDHEN and CDR2 is SYDVKM in the germline V gene. The CDR3 loop is CASSSNEKLFF. The CDR3, as DNA: TGTGCCAGCAGCTCCAATGAAAAACTGTTTTTT.

V is TRBV7-9 and J is TRBJ1-2, with TRBD1 as a possible D gene (5 bases). V lost 3 bases, J lost 4 bases, and 15 bases lay in between. The CDR3 has 15 residues. From germline, CDR1 is SEHNR and CDR2 FQNEAQ (reference sequence). CDR3 nucleotide sequence: TGTGCCAGCAGCTTCACCGCGGGGGAGGGCTATGGCTACACCTTC. Translation gives CASSFTAGEGYGYTF.

This clone occurred once. The gene calls are TRBV19 and TRBJ1-2, with 7 positions matching TRBD1. This CDR3 contains 19 residues. Trimming removed 2 bases from V and 4 bases from J; junction bases left unmatched: 19. Germline CDR1 reads LNHDA; CDR2 reads SQIVND (reference sequence). CDR3 in amino acids: CASSIPRQGRSSIGYGYTF. CDR3 DNA: TGTGCCAGTAGTATACCCCGACAGGGTCGGTCGTCAATCGGCTATGGCTACACCTTC.